This T cell receptor beta chain was found in a study of regulatory T cells in long-lasting Graves disease. V lost 7 bases, J lost 9 bases, and 19 bases lay in between. The CDR3 extends over 14 amino acids. Germline loops: CDR1 SNHLY, CDR2 FYNNEI. Time point specified: newly diagnosed GD, antithyroid drugs for less than 3 months. The TCR library was made from RNA extracted from PBMCs. iRepertoire HTBI primers and Arm-PCR of CDR3 regions built TCR beta libraries. TCRdb re-derived calls from the multiplex PCR reads in MiXCR, one entry per CDR3 protein. The profile covers a few hundred thousand distinct CDR3 sequences, with approximately 16% appearing a single time and roughly 8% taken by the ten largest. This clonotype has at least ten counts. The same sample was also used in a study of T cells in Graves' hyperthyroidism and ophthalmopathy. That work states: The study left out patients who had uncontrolled infection, other autoimmune disease, pregnancy or lactation.

The sequence came from a woman aged 40 to 50 with Graves disease. The sample consisted of peripheral blood mononuclear cells (PBMCs), taken at new diagnosis, from a patient treated with antithyroid drugs. This chain links TRBV2 with TRBJ2-1; D is possibly TRBD1 or TRBD2 (5 bases each). CDR3 loop: CASITGTGWGEQFF. The DNA of the CDR3 is TGTGCCAGCATAACCGGGACCGGGTGGGGTGAGCAGTTCTTC.